This T cell receptor beta chain came from a study of blood T cell repertoires in COVID-19 (dated by TCRdb to the early 2020s). With respect to the entire study: The collaborator samples originated in the United States, Italy and Spain and spanned the acute and convalescent phases of COVID-19. The dataset comprised deeply sampled blood TCRbeta repertoires from subjects exposed to, actively infected with, or recovered from COVID-19. The samples were drawn from the first 160 participants of the ongoing ImmuneRACE study and from more than 1,000 subjects provided by 6 global collaborators. The material from the prospective study consisted of cDNA or gDNA derived from T cells, B-cell-depleted T cells, or PBMCs. Sample metadata almost always included a de-identified subject ID, COVID-19 status, age in years and sex. HLA class I and class II types, where available, came from metadata supplied by the sample provider rather than from assay-based typing. The repertoires were released in a freely available public database meant as a resource for research on the immune response to SARS-CoV-2.

The CDR3 covers 15 residues, taking in both the cysteine and the phenylalanine. The sequence is cut down to CDR3 DNA, 45 bases in frame from base 1. According to the germline V gene (reference sequence), CDR1 reads LNHDA and CDR2 reads SQIVND. Unmatched junction bases come to 9, with V trimmed by 5 bases and J by 3 bases. TCRbeta CDR3 regions were amplified from genomic DNA using the immunoSEQ Assay, a bias-controlled multiplex PCR. The paper's data handling went like this. The number of nucleated cells in each sample was estimated by amplification of reference gene primers within the assay. Sequence reads were collapsed and filtered to measure the absolute abundance of every unique TCRbeta CDR3 rearrangement. For each sample, productive Simpson clonality was calculated by taking the square root of Simpson's diversity index across productive rearrangements. In its TCRdb copy, this immuneACCESS table keeps in-frame sequences only and misses some clones. Where compared with another copy, unresolved V genes explain less than half of these, and the others have no known cause. V and J calls and clone size are those listed in that table; D and trimming were worked out from the DNA. The sample table contains around 170,000 clones; only one count was recorded for approximately 90% of them. Of the sample, less than 3% is held by the ten largest clones.

Points on this clone: Its antigen remains undetermined. No much larger clone is present one base from it, and per-base qualities are unavailable.

The collaborating institutions used their own protocols to collect whole blood in K2EDTA tubes. Collaborator samples were shipped for TCRbeta analysis as frozen whole blood, isolated PBMCs, or DNA extracted from either sample type. Results and caveats for the whole study, not just this receptor: The quantity of clinical and demographic metadata differed by source and by participant and was supplied without curation.

What was sequenced was peripheral blood. The receptor's source is a woman younger than 45 with active or convalescent COVID-19. Recombination linked TRBV19 to TRBJ1-1, with 7 central nucleotides matching TRBD1. For the CDR3, the sequence is CASSLTGNRYTEAFF. The bases read TGTGCCAGTAGTCTGACAGGGAATCGTTACACTGAAGCTTTCTTT. The variable domain in full, with residues beyond the CDR3 obtained from the reference TRBV19 and TRBJ1-1 genes, is DGGITQSPKYLFRKEGQNVTLSCEQNLNHDAMYWYRQDPGQGLRLIYYSQIVNDFQKGDIAEGYSVSREKKESFPLTVTSAQKNPTAFYLCASSLTGNRYTEAFFGQGTRLTVV.